The T cell receptor (beta chain) under discussion was sequenced for a study of Ad26.COV2.S vaccination and SARS-CoV-2 variants. The treatment here: roughly 20 received Ad26.COV2.S at low or high dose, single or two shots; roughly five received placebo; per-sample allocation not given. Samples were taken on day 63 after the first vaccine or placebo injection. In its sample, this clone was seen once. Germline assignment: CDR1 SGHRS and CDR2 YFSETQ. There are 16 residues in the CDR3. Between the trimmed V and J ends, which lost 2 bases and 7 bases, there was a span of 18 bases. Only in-frame clones appear in the TCRdb table, and some are missing; sequencing was by immunoSEQ multiplex PCR. The sample yields some 450,000 clones, about 90% seen once.

The sequences come from peripheral blood, collected in a trial of Ad26.COV2.S vaccine versus placebo. V usage is TRBV5-1 and J usage is TRBJ1-4; D gene ambiguous. The clonotype originates from a person aged 18 to 59 who received the Ad26.COV2.S COVID-19 vaccine or a placebo. The CDR3 loop is CASSLRTSKRGEKLFF. CDR3 nucleotides: TGCGCCAGCAGCTTAAGGACTTCCAAGCGGGGTGAAAAACTGTTTTTT.